The source of this T cell receptor beta chain is a study of shared clonotypes between healthy human individuals. Study-level points and caveats: At large depth, rarefaction still showed sorted-subset sequencing to be incomplete. Among non-shared clonotypes, generation probabilities were lower than among those shared by all four donors.

Sorted-subset replicate PCR reactions were performed with about 210 ng DNA, corresponding to roughly 27,000 T cell genomes. Assay used: immunoSEQ multiplex PCR; TCRdb lists only in-frame clones, some missing. The repertoire holds 2,500,000 or so clones, 80% to 95% seen once, with more than 0.35% in the top ten. Notes on this clone: What it binds is unknown. This sample also contains other DNA sequences that code for the same CDR3.

With 6 bases clipped from V and 8 bases from J, the junction kept 8 bases outside the gene matches. Germline CDR1 and CDR2: MNHEY and SVGAGI. This CDR3 region has 13 residues. Donors included only healthy HIV-negative adults lacking recent acute infections or vaccinations. The sequence was obtained from a man younger than 35 in good health. Some clones in this sample may be carry-over from other donors' samples. Sequenced material: naive CD4+ T cells from PBMCs. Subset reported: CD45RA+ positively selected. This chain links TRBV6-5 with TRBJ1-1, with TRBD1 identical over 8 bases. CDR3 sequence: CASSYGQGTEAFF. Written as DNA, the CDR3 is TGTGCCAGCAGCTACGGACAGGGCACCGAAGCTTTCTTT.